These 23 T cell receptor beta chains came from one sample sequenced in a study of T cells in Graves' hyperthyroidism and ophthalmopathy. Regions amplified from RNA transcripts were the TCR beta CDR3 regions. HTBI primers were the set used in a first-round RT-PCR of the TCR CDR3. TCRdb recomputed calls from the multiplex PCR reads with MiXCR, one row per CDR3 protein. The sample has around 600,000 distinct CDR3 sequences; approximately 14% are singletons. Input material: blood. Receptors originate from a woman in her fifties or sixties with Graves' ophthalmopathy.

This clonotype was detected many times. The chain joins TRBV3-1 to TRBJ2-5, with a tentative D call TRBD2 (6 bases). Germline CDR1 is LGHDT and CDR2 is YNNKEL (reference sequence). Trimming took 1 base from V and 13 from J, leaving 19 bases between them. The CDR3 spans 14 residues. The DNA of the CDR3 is TGTGCCAGCAGCCAAGGAGTAGGAGGGTCTAAATTGTACTTC. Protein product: CASSQGVGGSKLYF.

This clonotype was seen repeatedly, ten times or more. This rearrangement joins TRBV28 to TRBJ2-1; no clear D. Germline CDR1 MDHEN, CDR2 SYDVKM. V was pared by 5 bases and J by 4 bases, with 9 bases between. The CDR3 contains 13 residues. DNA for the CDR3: TGTGCCAGCAGTCGCCCGGTTTACAATGAGCAGTTCTTC. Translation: CASSRPVYNEQFF.

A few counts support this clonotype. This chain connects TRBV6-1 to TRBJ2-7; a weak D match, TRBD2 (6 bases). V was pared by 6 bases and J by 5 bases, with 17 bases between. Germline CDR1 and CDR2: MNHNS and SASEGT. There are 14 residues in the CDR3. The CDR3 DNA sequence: TGTGCCAGCAGCGCAGGACTATTTCGCCACGAGCAGTACTTC. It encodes CASSAGLFRHEQYF.

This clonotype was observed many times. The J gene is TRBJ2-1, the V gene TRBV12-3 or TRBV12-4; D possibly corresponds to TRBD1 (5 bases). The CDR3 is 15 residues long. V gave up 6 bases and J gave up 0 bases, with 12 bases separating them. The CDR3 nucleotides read TGTGCCAGCAGCTCAGGGATCCTCTCCTACAATGAGCAGTTCTTC. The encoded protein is CASSSGILSYNEQFF.

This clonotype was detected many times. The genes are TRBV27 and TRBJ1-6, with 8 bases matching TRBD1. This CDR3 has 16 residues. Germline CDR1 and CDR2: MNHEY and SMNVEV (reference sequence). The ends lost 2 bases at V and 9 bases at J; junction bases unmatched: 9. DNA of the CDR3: TGTGCCAGCAGTTTAACCCCGACAGGGGTTGGTTCACCCCTCCACTTT. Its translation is CASSLTPTGVGSPLHF.

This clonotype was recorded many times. CDR3 sequence (DNA): TGTGCCAGCAGGCCTCGACAGGGGAACTATGGCTACACCTTC. Translating it yields CASRPRQGNYGYTF. The rearrangement joins TRBV27 to TRBJ1-2; TRBD1 matches 8 bases. V was clipped by 6 bases and J by 2 bases; unmatched bases: 5. This CDR3 comprises 14 residues. Germline V gene sequence: CDR1 MNHEY, CDR2 SMNVEV (reference sequence).

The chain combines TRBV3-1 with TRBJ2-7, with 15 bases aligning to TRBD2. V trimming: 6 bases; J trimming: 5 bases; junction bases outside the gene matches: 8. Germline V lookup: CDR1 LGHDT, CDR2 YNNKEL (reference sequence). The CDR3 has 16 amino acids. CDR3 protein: CASSQSGLAGGHEQYF. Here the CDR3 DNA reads TGTGCCAGCAGTCAATCGGGACTAGCGGGAGGACACGAGCAGTACTTC.

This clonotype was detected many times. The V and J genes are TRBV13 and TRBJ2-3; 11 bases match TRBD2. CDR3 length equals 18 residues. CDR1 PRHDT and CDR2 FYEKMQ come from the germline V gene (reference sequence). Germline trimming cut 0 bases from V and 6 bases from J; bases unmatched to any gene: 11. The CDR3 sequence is CASSLGRVAGGPYDTQYF. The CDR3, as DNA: TGTGCCAGCAGCTTAGGCAGAGTAGCGGGAGGGCCTTACGATACGCAGTATTTT.

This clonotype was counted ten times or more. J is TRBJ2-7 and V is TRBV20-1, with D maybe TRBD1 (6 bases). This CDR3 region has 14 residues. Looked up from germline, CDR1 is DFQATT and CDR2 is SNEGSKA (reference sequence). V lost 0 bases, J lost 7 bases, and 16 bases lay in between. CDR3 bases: TGCAGTGCTAGAGAGGGTGGGACACTGGGAGAGCAGTACTTC. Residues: CSAREGGTLGEQYF.

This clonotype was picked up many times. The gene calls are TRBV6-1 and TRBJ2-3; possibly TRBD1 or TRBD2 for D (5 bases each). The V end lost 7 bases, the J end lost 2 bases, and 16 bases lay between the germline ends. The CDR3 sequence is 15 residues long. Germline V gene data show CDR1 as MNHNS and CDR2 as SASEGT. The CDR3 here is CASIHRDPLTDTQYF. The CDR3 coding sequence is TGTGCCAGCATTCACCGGGACCCCCTCACAGATACGCAGTATTTT.

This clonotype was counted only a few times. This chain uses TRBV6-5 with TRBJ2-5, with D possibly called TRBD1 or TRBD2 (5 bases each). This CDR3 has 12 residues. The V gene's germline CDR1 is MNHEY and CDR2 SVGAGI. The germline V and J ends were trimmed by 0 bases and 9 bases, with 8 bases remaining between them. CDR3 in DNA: TGTGCCAGCAGTTACTCTTTGGGGGCCCAGTACTTC. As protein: CASSYSLGAQYF.

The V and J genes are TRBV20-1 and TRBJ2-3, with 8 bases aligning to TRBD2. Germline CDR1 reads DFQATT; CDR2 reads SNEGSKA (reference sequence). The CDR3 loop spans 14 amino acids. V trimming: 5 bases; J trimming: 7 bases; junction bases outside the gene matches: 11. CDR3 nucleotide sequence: TGCAGTGCTGAAACCGGGACTAGAGGAAATACGCAGTATTTT. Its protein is CSAETGTRGNTQYF.

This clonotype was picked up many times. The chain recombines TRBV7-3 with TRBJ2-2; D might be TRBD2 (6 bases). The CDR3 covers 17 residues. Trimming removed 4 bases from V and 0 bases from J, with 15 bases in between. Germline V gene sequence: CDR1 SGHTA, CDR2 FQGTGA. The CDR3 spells CASSSDVGGANTGELFF. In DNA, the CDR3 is TGTGCCAGCAGCTCAGATGTGGGGGGAGCGAACACCGGGGAGCTGTTTTTT.

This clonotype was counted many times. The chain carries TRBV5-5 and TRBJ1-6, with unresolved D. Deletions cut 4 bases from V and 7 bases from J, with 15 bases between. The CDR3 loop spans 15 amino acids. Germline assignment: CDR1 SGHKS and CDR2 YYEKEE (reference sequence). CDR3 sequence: CASSPRWLTNSPLHF. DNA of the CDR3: TGTGCCAGCAGCCCACGATGGCTGACCAATTCACCCCTCCACTTT. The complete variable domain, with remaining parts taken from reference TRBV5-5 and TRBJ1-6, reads DAGVTQSPTHLIKTRGQQVTLRCSPISGHKSVSWYQQVLGQGPQFIFQYYEKEERGRGNFPDRFSARQFPNYSSELNVNALLLGDSALYLCASSPRWLTNSPLHFGNGTRLTVT.

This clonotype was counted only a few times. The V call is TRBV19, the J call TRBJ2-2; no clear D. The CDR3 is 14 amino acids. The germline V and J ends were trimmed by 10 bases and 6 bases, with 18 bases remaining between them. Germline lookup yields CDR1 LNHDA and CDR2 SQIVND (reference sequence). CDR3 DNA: TGTGCCACCAACGACCGTCGGCCGGCCGGGGAGCTGTTTTTT. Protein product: CATNDRRPAGELFF.

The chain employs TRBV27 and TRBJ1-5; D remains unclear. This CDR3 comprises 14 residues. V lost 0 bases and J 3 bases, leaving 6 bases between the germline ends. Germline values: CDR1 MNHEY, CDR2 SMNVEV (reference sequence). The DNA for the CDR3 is TGTGCCAGCAGTTTATCACAGACCAATCAGCCCCAGCATTTT. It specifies CASSLSQTNQPQHF.

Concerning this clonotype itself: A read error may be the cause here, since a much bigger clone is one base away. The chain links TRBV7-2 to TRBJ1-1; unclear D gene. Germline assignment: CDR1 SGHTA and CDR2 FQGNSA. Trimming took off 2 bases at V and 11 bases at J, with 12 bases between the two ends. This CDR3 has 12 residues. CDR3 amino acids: CASSLRGRAAFF. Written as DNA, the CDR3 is TGTGCCAGCAGCTTACGCGGGAGAGCGGCTTTCTTT.

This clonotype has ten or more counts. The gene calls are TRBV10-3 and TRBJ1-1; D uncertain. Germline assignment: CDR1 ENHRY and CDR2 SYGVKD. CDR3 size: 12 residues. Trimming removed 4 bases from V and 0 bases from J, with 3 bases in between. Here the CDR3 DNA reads TGTGCCATCAGTGGTATGAACACTGAAGCTTTCTTT. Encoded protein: CAISGMNTEAFF.

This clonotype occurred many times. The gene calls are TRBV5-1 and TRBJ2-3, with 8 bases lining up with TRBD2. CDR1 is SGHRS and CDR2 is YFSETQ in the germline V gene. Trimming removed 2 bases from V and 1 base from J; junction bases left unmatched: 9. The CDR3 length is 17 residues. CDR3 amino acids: CASSFYGRAGGTDTQYF. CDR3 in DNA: TGCGCCAGCAGCTTCTACGGGAGGGCAGGCGGCACAGATACGCAGTATTTT.

CDR3 DNA: TGCAGCGTAGACGCCGGGACGAACACCGGGGAGCTGTTTTTT. Residues: CSVDAGTNTGELFF. This chain connects TRBV29-1 to TRBJ2-2; maybe TRBD2 (5 bases). CDR1 SQVTM and CDR2 ANQGSEA come from the germline V gene. Trimming removed 6 bases at V and 0 bases at J, with 11 bases between. This CDR3 comprises 14 residues.

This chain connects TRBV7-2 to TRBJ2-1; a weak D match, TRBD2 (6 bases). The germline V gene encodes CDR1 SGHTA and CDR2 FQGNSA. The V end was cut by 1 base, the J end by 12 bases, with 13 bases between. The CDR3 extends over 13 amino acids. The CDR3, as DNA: TGTGCCAGCAGCTTAGTTCGTTTGGAGGGGCAGTTCTTC. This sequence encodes CASSLVRLEGQFF.

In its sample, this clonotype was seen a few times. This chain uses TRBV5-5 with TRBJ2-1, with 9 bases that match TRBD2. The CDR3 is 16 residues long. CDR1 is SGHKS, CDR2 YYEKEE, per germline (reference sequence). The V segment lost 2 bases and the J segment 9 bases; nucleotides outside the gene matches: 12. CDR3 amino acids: CASSFFHAGGHLEQFF. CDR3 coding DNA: TGTGCCAGCAGCTTTTTCCACGCGGGAGGGCATCTTGAGCAGTTCTTC.

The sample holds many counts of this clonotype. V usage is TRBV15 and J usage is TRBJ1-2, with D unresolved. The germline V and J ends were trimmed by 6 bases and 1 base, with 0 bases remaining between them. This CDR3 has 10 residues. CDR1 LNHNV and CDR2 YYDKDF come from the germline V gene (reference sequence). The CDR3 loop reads CATSNYGYTF. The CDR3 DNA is TGTGCCACCAGTAACTATGGCTACACCTTC.